Listed below are T cell receptor beta chains from one sample, sequenced in a study of regulatory T cells in long-lasting Graves disease. TCRdb recomputed calls from the multiplex PCR reads with MiXCR, one row per CDR3 protein. The sample yields over 200,000 distinct CDR3 sequences, about 17% seen once. This sample was shared with a second study, whose subject was T cells in Graves' hyperthyroidism and ophthalmopathy.

The source was peripheral blood mononuclear cells (PBMCs), collected at new diagnosis, from a patient treated with antithyroid drugs. These receptors were obtained from a young woman with Graves disease. Each CDR3 is given with its conserved first and last residue. A D gene is named only where the DNA matches it firmly. Clone size is stated in some rows and not others, as once, few, many or a class when expanded.

j_gene	d_gene	abundance	v_gene	CDR3aa	CDR3nt
TRBJ2-7	-	many	TRBV10-3	CAISGQEPASYEQYF	TGTGCCATCAGTGGACAGGAGCCGGCCTCCTACGAGCAGTACTTC
TRBJ1-4	-	many	TRBV9	CASSVWDGDEKLFF	TGTGCCAGCAGCGTTTGGGATGGGGATGAAAAACTGTTTTTT
TRBJ2-2	-	many	TRBV29-1	CSVGRTDTGELFF	TGCAGCGTTGGGCGGACAGACACCGGGGAGCTGTTTTTT
TRBJ2-2	-	many	TRBV7-9	CASSLAQGRNTGELFF	TGTGCCAGCAGCTTAGCCCAGGGGAGGAACACCGGGGAGCTGTTTTTT
TRBJ1-2	-	many	TRBV6-1	CASRPYKQVNGYIF	TGTGCCAGCAGGCCATACAAACAGGTTAATGGCTACATCTTC
TRBJ1-2	-	many	TRBV6-1	CASTGDGEPANGYTF	TGTGCCAGCACCGGAGACGGAGAGCCTGCGAATGGCTACACCTTC
TRBJ1-2	TRBD1	few	TRBV4-1	CASSQVQGAESGYTF	TGCGCCAGCAGCCAAGTTCAGGGGGCCGAGAGTGGCTACACCTTC
TRBJ1-3	-	-	TRBV3-1	CASSQGVGRGASGNTIYF	TGTGCCAGCAGCCAAGGGGTGGGCAGGGGCGCCTCTGGAAACACCATATATTTT
TRBJ1-2	-	-	TRBV12-3/TRBV12-4	CASSPSSSAAYGYTF	TGTGCCAGCAGCCCCTCTTCCTCCGCCGCCTATGGCTACACCTTC
TRBJ2-2	-	-	TRBV7-2	CASSLVTQNTGELFF	TGTGCCAGCAGCTTAGTAACCCAGAACACCGGGGAGCTGTTTTTT
TRBJ2-7	TRBD2	many	TRBV7-7	CASSASPGGRPSLQYF	TGTGCTAGCAGCGCCTCCCCGGGGGGGCGCCCCTCTTTGCAGTACTTC
TRBJ1-5	-	many	TRBV7-2	CASSKTGTGGNSNQPQHF	TGTGCCAGCAGTAAAACCGGGACGGGAGGTAATAGCAATCAGCCCCAGCATTTT
TRBJ2-3	-	many	TRBV20-1	CSARDRPHSDTQYF	TGCAGTGCTAGAGATCGCCCGCACTCAGATACGCAGTATTTT
TRBJ1-5	-	-	TRBV20-1	CSASGGTGQPQHF	TGCAGTGCTAGCGGAGGGACGGGGCAGCCCCAGCATTTT
TRBJ1-6	-	-	TRBV25-1	CASSSKKSSYNSPLHF	TGTGCCAGCAGTTCCAAGAAGAGCTCCTATAATTCACCCCTCCACTTT
TRBJ1-4	-	many	TRBV4-2	CASSLLTRGGRNNEKLFF	TGTGCCAGCAGCTTACTTACCCGGGGCGGACGAAATAATGAAAAACTGTTTTTT
TRBJ2-7	TRBD2	many	TRBV4-1	CASSHRLADEQYF	TGCGCCAGCAGCCATAGACTAGCTGACGAGCAGTACTTC
TRBJ1-1	-	many	TRBV29-1	CSGRAAMNTEAFF	TGCAGCGGCCGAGCGGCTATGAACACTGAAGCTTTCTTT
TRBJ1-2	-	-	TRBV6-5	CASSYSSTGQGGYTF	TGTGCCAGCAGTTACTCGAGTACGGGTCAGGGTGGCTACACCTTC
TRBJ1-6	TRBD1	many	TRBV20-1	CSALTGTVNSPLHF	TGCAGTGCTTTAACCGGGACAGTCAATTCACCCCTCCACTTT
TRBJ2-7	-	many	TRBV4-1	CASSRVLPVSSYEQYF	TGCGCCAGCAGCCGAGTCCTCCCGGTATCATCCTACGAGCAGTACTTC
TRBJ2-2	-	many	TRBV7-2	CASSLEPTVPTGELFF	TGTGCCAGCAGCTTAGAACCGACAGTCCCCACCGGGGAGCTGTTTTTT
TRBJ1-5	TRBD1	-	TRBV19	CASSIFGTGVGYQPQHF	TGTGCCAGTAGTATATTCGGGACAGGGGTAGGGTATCAGCCCCAGCATTTT
TRBJ1-1	TRBD1	-	TRBV18	CASPPDRDNTEAFF	TGTGCCAGCCCCCCTGACAGGGATAACACTGAAGCTTTCTTT
TRBJ2-7	-	few	TRBV6-5	CASSYLDPYEQYF	TGTGCCAGCAGTTACCTGGACCCCTACGAGCAGTACTTC
TRBJ1-5	-	few	TRBV5-5	CASSWGLGDKDQPQHF	TGTGCCAGCAGCTGGGGGTTGGGGGACAAAGATCAGCCCCAGCATTTT
TRBJ1-1	-	many	TRBV5-1	CASSSGMNTEAFF	TGCGCCAGCAGCTCCGGAATGAACACTGAAGCTTTCTTT
TRBJ2-7	-	-	TRBV5-1	CASGRDRTYEQYF	TGCGCCAGCGGCAGGGATCGGACTTACGAGCAGTACTTC
TRBJ2-7	-	many	TRBV11-2	CASSLDGYEQYF	TGTGCCAGCAGCTTAGACGGATACGAGCAGTACTTC
TRBJ1-5	-	many	TRBV15	CATSKRVGAAQHF	TGTGCCACCAGCAAAAGGGTTGGGGCGGCCCAGCATTTT
TRBJ2-7	-	many	TRBV6-2/TRBV6-3	CASSPTGRVRSYEQYF	TGTGCCAGCAGTCCGACGGGCAGGGTGAGATCCTACGAGCAGTACTTC
TRBJ1-1	-	-	TRBV2	CASSFGHMGNTEAFF	TGTGCCAGCAGTTTTGGACACATGGGGAACACTGAAGCTTTCTTT
TRBJ2-4	TRBD1	many	TRBV5-1	CASSPPLQGVGDIQYF	TGCGCCAGCAGCCCTCCGTTACAGGGGGTCGGAGACATTCAGTACTTC
TRBJ1-2	-	-	TRBV12-3/TRBV12-4	CASSWSSPRMGGYTF	TGTGCCAGCAGTTGGAGCAGCCCCCGTATGGGGGGCTACACCTTC
TRBJ1-1	-	many	TRBV5-1	CASSPARDKNTEAFF	TGCGCCAGCAGCCCCGCCAGGGACAAGAACACTGAAGCTTTCTTT
TRBJ2-5	TRBD2	many	TRBV7-2	CASTPSGLGGETQYF	TGTGCCAGCACCCCCAGCGGCCTGGGGGGGGAGACCCAGTACTTC
TRBJ1-2	TRBD1	-	TRBV27	CASSATGGAGYTF	TGTGCCAGCAGTGCTACAGGGGGCGCGGGCTACACCTTC
TRBJ2-1	-	many	TRBV6-2/TRBV6-3	CASIRNAGTTFKNEQFF	TGTGCCAGCATTCGGAACGCGGGGACGACATTTAAGAATGAGCAGTTCTTC
TRBJ2-5	TRBD2	many	TRBV7-2	CASSLVTSGGAGTQYF	TGTGCCAGCAGCCTCGTAACTAGCGGGGGGGCGGGGACCCAGTACTTC
TRBJ1-4	-	-	TRBV27	CASSFGGKLFF	TGTGCCAGCAGTTTCGGGGGAAAACTGTTTTTT
TRBJ2-7	-	many	TRBV5-1	CASSLGQLDYEQYF	TGCGCCAGCAGCTTGGGACAGTTAGACTACGAGCAGTACTTC
TRBJ2-3	-	-	TRBV20-1	CSASFRFSTDTQYF	TGCAGTGCTAGTTTTCGCTTTAGCACAGATACGCAGTATTTT
TRBJ1-1	-	many	TRBV10-1	CASSEGGANEAFF	TGCGCCAGCAGTGAAGGAGGAGCCAATGAAGCTTTCTTT
TRBJ2-3	TRBD2	-	TRBV27	CASSARLAGVTDTQYF	TGTGCCAGCAGTGCCAGGCTAGCGGGGGTCACAGATACGCAGTATTTT
TRBJ2-7	TRBD2	many	TRBV20-1	CSADSGGATYEQYF	TGCAGTGCTGACAGCGGGGGGGCGACGTACGAGCAGTACTTC
TRBJ1-2	-	many	TRBV14	CASSQELGTEETF	TGTGCCAGCAGCCAAGAATTGGGGACGGAAGAAACCTTC
TRBJ1-5	TRBD1	many	TRBV20-1	CSAKTGYNQPQHF	TGCAGTGCTAAGACAGGGTACAATCAGCCCCAGCATTTT
TRBJ2-5	TRBD2	many	TRBV20-1	CSANPGLEETQYF	TGCAGTGCGAATCCGGGACTAGAAGAGACCCAGTACTTC
TRBJ2-3	-	many	TRBV27	CASSLSAPTDTQYF	TGTGCCAGCAGTTTATCCGCCCCCACAGATACGCAGTATTTT
TRBJ2-1	TRBD1	many	TRBV12-3/TRBV12-4	CASSFGTGDNEQFF	TGTGCCAGCAGTTTTGGGACAGGGGACAATGAGCAGTTCTTC
TRBJ2-1	TRBD1	many	TRBV11-2	CASSRGGGSYNEQFF	TGTGCCAGCAGCAGAGGGGGCGGTTCCTACAATGAGCAGTTCTTC
TRBJ2-5	-	many	TRBV7-3	CASSFTVPGKKYQETQYF	TGTGCCAGCAGCTTTACCGTCCCAGGGAAGAAGTACCAAGAGACCCAGTACTTC
TRBJ1-1	-	many	TRBV20-1	CSARDRILGVRDTEAFF	TGCAGTGCTAGAGATAGGATCTTAGGGGTACGGGACACTGAAGCTTTCTTT